This T cell receptor beta chain is from a study of blood T cell repertoires in COVID-19. Measured with immunoSEQ multiplex PCR; TCRdb has only the in-frame clones, and not every one. The sample has approximately 91,000 clones, 60% to 85% seen once; the top ten hold roughly 9.8%. CDR1 is SGHVS and CDR2 is FQNEAQ in the germline V gene. The V and J ends lost 5 bases and 13 bases, in that order; junction bases with no gene match: 10. The CDR3 length is 13 residues. The receptor's source is an elderly woman with acute or convalescent COVID-19. The specimen sequenced was peripheral blood. The rearrangement links TRBV7-8 to TRBJ1-2; 10 nucleotides line up with TRBD1. CDR3 loop: CASSPPTGGSCTF. In DNA form, the CDR3 reads TGTGCCAGCAGCCCTCCGACAGGGGGCTCCTGCACCTTC.